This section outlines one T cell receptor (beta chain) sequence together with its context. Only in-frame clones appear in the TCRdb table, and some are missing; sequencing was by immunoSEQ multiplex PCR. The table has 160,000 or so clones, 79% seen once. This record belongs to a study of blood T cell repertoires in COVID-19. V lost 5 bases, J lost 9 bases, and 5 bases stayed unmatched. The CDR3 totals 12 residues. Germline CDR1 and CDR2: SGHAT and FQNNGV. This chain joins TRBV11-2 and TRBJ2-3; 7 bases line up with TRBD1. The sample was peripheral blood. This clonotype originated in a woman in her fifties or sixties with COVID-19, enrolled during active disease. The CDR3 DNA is TGTGCCAGCAGCCGGACAGGTTCGACGCAGTATTTT. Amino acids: CASSRTGSTQYF.